What follows describes a single T cell receptor beta chain. No antigen is known for it. No per-base quality is available; no much larger clone lies one base away. TCRbeta CDR3 regions were amplified from genomic DNA using the immunoSEQ Assay, a bias-controlled multiplex PCR. As for how the authors treated the data: The number of nucleated cells in each sample was estimated from the amplification of reference gene primers within the assay. To quantify the absolute abundance of each unique TCRbeta CDR3 rearrangement, sequence reads were collapsed and filtered. For each sample, productive Simpson clonality was calculated as the square root of Simpson's diversity index across productive rearrangements. Drawn from immuneACCESS, this table holds only the in-frame rearrangements with V and J called that TCRdb kept. Clones are partly lost; checked studies trace under half to an unresolved V gene and leave the rest unexplained. The DNA gave D and trimming, while V, J and clone size come from that table. The sample yields roughly 80,000 clones; about 89% were counted once. In total, the top ten clones hold 2% to 3% of the sample.

In Seattle, one collaborating source enrolled patients while the infection was active and tracked those patients longitudinally over the course of disease. Each collaborating institution followed its own protocols to collect whole blood in K2EDTA tubes. Collaborator samples were shipped for TCRbeta analysis as frozen whole blood, isolated PBMCs, or DNA extracted from either sample type. This record belongs to a study of blood T cell repertoires in COVID-19 (dated by TCRdb to 2018 to 2020). Context from the whole study: The collaborator samples originated in the United States, Italy and Spain and spanned the acute and convalescent phases of COVID-19. A de-identified subject ID, COVID-19 status, age in years and sex were almost always included in the sample metadata. Subjects who had been exposed to COVID-19, were actively infected with it, or had recovered from it provided the deeply sampled blood TCRbeta repertoires that made up the dataset. The prospective study material was composed of cDNA or gDNA derived from T cells, B-cell-depleted T cells, or PBMCs. The repertoires were released in a freely available public database meant as a resource for research on the immune response to SARS-CoV-2. Where HLA class I and class II types were available, the types were taken from metadata supplied by the sample provider, not from assay-based typing. The samples were drawn from the first 160 participants of the ongoing ImmuneRACE study and from over 950 subjects provided by 6 global collaborators. The full study reports these points: The quantity of clinical and demographic metadata differed by source and by participant and was supplied without curation.

The CDR3, cysteine through phenylalanine, is 11 amino acids long. Here the CDR3 DNA is all that survives: 33 bases in frame from base 1. Trimmed from V: 7 bases; trimmed from J: 2 bases; junction bases lacking a gene match: 1. Sequences DFQATT (CDR1) and SNEGSKA (CDR2) are obtained from the germline V gene (reference sequence). The rearrangement combines TRBV20-1 with TRBJ2-5; TRBD1 fits 7 bases in the junction. The material sequenced was peripheral blood. The TCR originated in a man aged 50 or older with COVID-19, enrolled during active disease. The nucleotide sequence reads TGCAGTGGGGACAGTCAAGAGACCCAGTACTTC. This encodes CSGDSQETQYF.